This TCR beta chain was sequenced in a study of monozygotic twins with inflammatory bowel disease. TCRdb processed the 5' RACE reads again and assigns one entry to each CDR3 protein, with no DNA. The table gives 150,000 to 200,000 distinct CDR3 sequences; the top ten clones make up around 2.8% of it. In regard to this clonotype: As yet, its antigen is unknown.

Overall study findings and caveats: The sharing of clonotypes with others was lower in IBD patients than in healthy twins, especially with disease activity.

The sequencing input was blood. This receptor was obtained from a human donor with ulcerative colitis or Crohn's disease, or a healthy co-twin of an affected twin (not recorded which).

The chain's CDR3 is CASPTKATGDWDTEAFF. V is TRBV6-1 and J is TRBJ1-1; TCRdb returns TRBD1, unconfirmable since there is no DNA. The CDR3 spans 17 residues. CDR1 MNHNS and CDR2 SASEGT come from the germline V gene.